Following are 16 T cell receptor beta chains from one sample sequenced in a study of cytomegalovirus exposure and HLA in healthy donors. PCR used 60 Vbeta primers and 13 Jbeta primers. Assay used: immunoSEQ multiplex PCR; TCRdb lists only in-frame clones, some missing. The table records approximately 220,000 clones, approximately 78% of them present only once. The sample taken for sequencing was PBMCs. The source of these receptors is a man aged 25-45 years in good health and CMV-seronegative.

The table lists this clone with a count of one. This chain joins TRBV19 and TRBJ1-2; TRBD1 aligns across 7 bases. Germline assignment: CDR1 LNHDA and CDR2 SQIVND (reference sequence). J gave up 0 bases and V 4 bases, and 5 bases lay outside the gene matches. The CDR3 loop spans 15 amino acids. The CDR3 coding sequence is TGTGCCAGTAGTACCGGGACAGCTCCTAACTATGGCTACACCTTC. It specifies CASSTGTAPNYGYTF. Drawing the rest from reference TRBV19 and TRBJ1-2, the complete variable domain is DGGITQSPKYLFRKEGQNVTLSCEQNLNHDAMYWYRQDPGQGLRLIYYSQIVNDFQKGDIAEGYSVSREKKESFPLTVTSAQKNPTAFYLCASSTGTAPNYGYTFGSGTRLTVV.

Only a few counts were recorded for this clone. The chain links TRBV28 to TRBJ2-7; 9 bases are shared with TRBD2. This CDR3 comprises 14 residues. Germline V gene lookup returns CDR1 MDHEN and CDR2 SYDVKM. V gave up 2 bases and J gave up 7 bases; unmatched junction bases: 6. This CDR3 reads CASSLRGGAGEQYF. The CDR3 DNA is TGTGCCAGCAGTTTACGCGGGGGGGCGGGTGAGCAGTACTTC.

The chain recombines TRBV9 with TRBJ1-1, with unresolved D. CDR1 is SGDLS and CDR2 is YYNGEE in the germline V gene. The CDR3 is made up of 14 amino acids. Trimming shortened V by 0 bases and J by 3 bases, and 9 bases separated the two germline ends. The CDR3 coding sequence is TGTGCCAGCAGCGTAGTGGACGGGGACACTGAAGCTTTCTTT. Amino acid sequence: CASSVVDGDTEAFF.

This clone was detected only a few times. The chain carries TRBV6-1 and TRBJ1-6; TRBD1 is a possible D gene (5 bases). The CDR3 is 15 residues long. The V and J ends lost 7 bases and 9 bases respectively, with 19 bases between them. Germline V gene lookup returns CDR1 MNHNS and CDR2 SASEGT. CDR3 in DNA: TGTGCCAGCACCCTACTAGGCAGCGGGGGTTCACCCCTCCACTTT. Encoded protein: CASTLLGSGGSPLHF.

The rearrangement uses TRBV4-2 and TRBJ1-4, with D unclear. Germline assignment: CDR1 LGHNA and CDR2 YNFKEQ. Trimming stripped 0 bases from V and 0 bases from J, with 11 bases between. CDR3 size: 17 residues. The CDR3 region is CASSQDLTSATNEKLFF. The CDR3 DNA sequence: TGTGCCAGCAGCCAAGATCTTACCAGTGCAACTAATGAAAAACTGTTTTTT.

The chain combines TRBV28 with TRBJ1-2; 7 bases are a match to TRBD1. CDR1 and CDR2 (germline): MDHEN, SYDVKM. The CDR3 has 13 amino acids. Unmatched junction bases numbered 5, after V lost 6 bases and J lost 4 bases. This CDR3 is CASSQTGLYGYTF. Here the CDR3 DNA reads TGTGCCAGCAGCCAGACAGGGCTCTATGGCTACACCTTC.

This clone was seen more than once but under ten times. The chain has TRBV7-3 and TRBJ2-1; 7 bases match TRBD1. V dropped 1 base and J dropped 5; count of bases not matched to a gene: 5. Per germline, CDR1 SGHTA and CDR2 FQGTGA. CDR3 length equals 15 residues. The CDR3 sequence is CASSLRGGRDNEQFF. The CDR3 nucleotides read TGTGCCAGCAGCTTAAGAGGGGGCCGCGACAATGAGCAGTTCTTC. Variable domain in full (rest from reference TRBV7-3 and TRBJ2-1): GAGVSQTPSNKVTEKGKYVELRCDPISGHTALYWYRQSLGQGPEFLIYFQGTGAADDSGLPNDRFFAVRPEGSVSTLKIQRTERGDSAVYLCASSLRGGRDNEQFFGPGTRLTVL.

CDR3 sequence (DNA): TGTGCCAGCTCACCAGAGGCTCAAGAGACCCAGTACTTC. Protein: CASSPEAQETQYF. This chain connects TRBV18 to TRBJ2-5, with D uncertain. Looked up from germline, CDR1 is KGHSH and CDR2 is LQKENI. The CDR3 sequence is 13 residues long. V was clipped by 2 bases and J by 2 bases, with 6 bases between them.

The chain links TRBV6-6 to TRBJ1-3; 8 nucleotides line up with TRBD1. The J segment lost 6 bases and the V segment lost 7 bases, leaving 8 bases of the junction unmatched. CDR3 length: 14 residues. CDR1 and CDR2 from the germline V gene are MNHNY and SVGAGI (reference sequence). CDR3 DNA sequence: TGTGCCAGCAACAACAGGGGGGTCGAAAACACCATATATTTT. Its protein is CASNNRGVENTIYF.

This clone occurred once. This rearrangement joins TRBV6-6 to TRBJ1-5, with 10 bases aligning to TRBD1. The CDR3 extends over 14 amino acids. V gave up 5 bases and J gave up 4 bases; unmatched junction bases: 2. Germline CDR1 MNHNY, CDR2 SVGAGI (reference sequence). CDR3 sequence reads: CASSAGQGNQPQHF. The CDR3 coding sequence is TGTGCCAGCAGTGCGGGACAGGGGAATCAGCCCCAGCATTTT.

The chain couples TRBV6-1 to TRBJ2-2, with TRBD2 as a possible D gene (7 bases). V lost 6 bases to trimming and J lost 7 bases, with 15 bases between them. The CDR3 spans 14 residues. From germline, CDR1 is MNHNS and CDR2 SASEGT. This chain's CDR3 is CASRKGGAVGELFF. The CDR3 coding sequence is TGTGCCAGCAGAAAGGGGGGGGCGGTCGGGGAGCTGTTTTTT.

The rearrangement links TRBV11-2 to TRBJ1-4; no clear D gene. This CDR3 region has 15 residues. CDR1 is SGHAT, CDR2 FQNNGV, per germline. With 4 bases removed from V and 4 bases from J, the gap between germline ends came to 13 bases. This CDR3 reads CASSSWEGGNEKLFF. Here the CDR3 DNA reads TGTGCCAGCAGCTCCTGGGAGGGTGGTAATGAAAAACTGTTTTTT.

The V and J genes are TRBV2 and TRBJ1-5; D is undetermined. V lost 10 bases and J lost 6, with 7 bases in between. Germline V gene lookup returns CDR1 SNHLY and CDR2 FYNNEI. CDR3 length equals 10 residues. For the CDR3, the DNA is TGTGCCAACCCCAGTCAGCCCCAGCATTTT. Protein: CANPSQPQHF.

This clone was seen only a few times. This chain uses TRBV18 with TRBJ2-2, with 10 bases lining up with TRBD2. This CDR3 spans 18 amino acids. With 5 bases clipped from V and 6 bases from J, the junction kept 15 bases outside the gene matches. Germline-derived CDR1 and CDR2 are KGHSH and LQKENI. CDR3 in DNA: TGTGCCAGCTCAACCCTCGGTGGAGCGGGGGGGCGCGCCGGGGAGCTGTTTTTT. Translation gives CASSTLGGAGGRAGELFF.

The chain couples TRBV6-1 to TRBJ1-4, with 7 bases matching TRBD1. This CDR3 comprises 13 residues. The V gene end was trimmed by 8 bases and the J gene end by 6 bases; junction bases not matched to a gene: 6. Germline CDR1 reads MNHNS; CDR2 reads SASEGT. CDR3 coding DNA: TGTGCCAGCGGATGGACAGGAGATGAAAAACTGTTTTTT. Its translation is CASGWTGDEKLFF.

This chain joins TRBV19 and TRBJ1-2; tentative D call: TRBD1 (6 bases). Germline V CDR1 and CDR2: LNHDA, SQIVND (reference sequence). V shed 5 bases and J shed 6 bases, with 16 bases lying between them. The CDR3 consists of 14 residues. The CDR3: CASSLTQGPDGYTF. CDR3 in DNA: TGTGCCAGTAGTTTAACACAGGGTCCGGATGGCTACACCTTC. The full variable domain, in which reference TRBV19 and TRBJ1-2 provide the parts outside the CDR3, is DGGITQSPKYLFRKEGQNVTLSCEQNLNHDAMYWYRQDPGQGLRLIYYSQIVNDFQKGDIAEGYSVSREKKESFPLTVTSAQKNPTAFYLCASSLTQGPDGYTFGSGTRLTVV.